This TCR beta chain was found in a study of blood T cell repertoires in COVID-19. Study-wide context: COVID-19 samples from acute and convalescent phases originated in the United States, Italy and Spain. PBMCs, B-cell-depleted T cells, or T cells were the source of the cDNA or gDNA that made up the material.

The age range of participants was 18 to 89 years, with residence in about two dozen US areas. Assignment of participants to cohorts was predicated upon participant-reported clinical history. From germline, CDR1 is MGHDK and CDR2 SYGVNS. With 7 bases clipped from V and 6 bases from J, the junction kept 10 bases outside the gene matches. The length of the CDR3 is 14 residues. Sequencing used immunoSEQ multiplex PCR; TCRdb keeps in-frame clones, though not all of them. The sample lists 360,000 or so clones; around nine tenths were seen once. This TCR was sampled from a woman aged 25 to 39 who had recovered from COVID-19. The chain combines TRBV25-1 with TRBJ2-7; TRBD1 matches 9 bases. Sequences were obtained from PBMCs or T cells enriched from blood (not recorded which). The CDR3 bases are TGTGCCAGCACCAAAACAGGGGGCCCGGGCGAGCAGTACTTC. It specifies CASTKTGGPGEQYF.